This record covers a single T cell receptor (beta chain). The data originate from a study of shared clonotypes between healthy human individuals. Using immunoSEQ multiplex PCR, the repertoire was profiled, and TCRdb retains in-frame clones only, with some absent. Of fewer than 400,000 clones in the sample, roughly 70% were seen once. V was shortened by 3 bases and J by 7 bases, with 7 bases between the two germline ends. The V gene's germline CDR1 is MNHEY and CDR2 SVGAGI. The CDR3 consists of 11 residues. Sequencing was performed on memory CD4+ T cells sorted from blood. This sample's subset: CD45RA-negative fraction. The origin of this receptor is a man aged 25 to 40 in good health. This chain uses TRBV6-5 with TRBJ2-7; tentatively, D is TRBD1 (5 bases). The CDR3 sequence is CASSYNREQYF. CDR3 DNA sequence: TGTGCCAGCAGTTATAACAGGGAGCAGTACTTC.